These 9 T cell receptor beta chains came from one sample sequenced in a study of regulatory T cells in long-lasting Graves disease. According to the study, TCR beta libraries were built with iRepertoire HTBI primers and CDR3-region Arm-PCR. TCRdb re-analysed the multiplex PCR reads in MiXCR, keeping a single row per CDR3 protein. The sample has hundreds of thousands of distinct CDR3 sequences, roughly 15% seen once. As to time point: newly diagnosed GD, antithyroid drugs for less than 3 months. Making the TCR library involved RNA that had been extracted from PBMCs. The same data also contributed to another study, on T cells in Graves' hyperthyroidism and ophthalmopathy.

The material was peripheral blood mononuclear cells (PBMCs), obtained at new diagnosis, from a patient treated with antithyroid drugs. The receptors come from a woman younger than 45 with Graves disease.

This clonotype came up a few times. This sequence joins TRBV27 and TRBJ2-1; D unresolved. Trimming left V 6 bases short and J 4 bases short, with 10 bases between. CDR3 length: 13 amino acids. Germline V gene lookup returns CDR1 MNHEY and CDR2 SMNVEV (reference sequence). The chain's CDR3 is CASRNQAYNEQFF. Here the CDR3 DNA reads TGTGCCAGCAGGAACCAGGCATACAATGAGCAGTTCTTC.

This clonotype was picked up many times. CDR3 residues: CASNLQRIRAEAFF. For the CDR3, the DNA is TGTGCCAGCAATCTCCAGCGGATTAGGGCTGAAGCTTTCTTT. The gene calls are TRBV28 and TRBJ1-1; no definite D call. The V end was cut by 7 bases, the J end by 6 bases, with 18 bases between. Germline CDR1 and CDR2: MDHEN and SYDVKM. The CDR3 covers 14 residues.

This clonotype was counted ten times or more. This chain uses TRBV6-1 with TRBJ2-7; D is ambiguous. The length of the CDR3 is 15 residues. Germline CDR1 is MNHNS and CDR2 is SASEGT. With 7 bases removed from V and 4 bases from J, the gap between germline ends came to 20 bases. The DNA of the CDR3 is TGTGCCAGCAACACCCCCACGGTAGGGTTGTACGAGCAGTACTTC. This encodes CASNTPTVGLYEQYF.

The V call is TRBV6-5, the J call TRBJ1-1; D remains unclear. The germline V gene has CDR1 MNHEY and CDR2 SVGAGI. The CDR3 is 14 amino acids. Trimming took off 0 bases at V and 1 base at J, with 6 bases between the two ends. The CDR3 protein is CASSYSSPNTEAFF. The CDR3 bases are TGTGCCAGCAGTTACTCGAGTCCGAACACTGAAGCTTTCTTT.

Ten or more counts support this clonotype. This chain links TRBV10-3 with TRBJ1-1; TRBD1 matches 9 bases. This CDR3 spans 14 amino acids. Germline CDR1 ENHRY, CDR2 SYGVKD. V was pared by 6 bases and J by 7 bases, with 9 bases of the junction left unmatched. This CDR3 reads CAISTGQGEGEAFF. The CDR3 DNA reads as TGTGCCATCAGCACGGGACAGGGAGAAGGTGAAGCTTTCTTT.

This clonotype was picked up a small number of times. The rearrangement uses TRBV24-1 and TRBJ2-2; 9 bases align to TRBD1. J gave up 2 bases and V 5 bases, and 11 bases lay outside the gene matches. The length of the CDR3 is 18 residues. CDR1 and CDR2 from the germline V gene are KGHDR and SFDVKD. This CDR3 is CATSGTGGLPLNTGELFF. CDR3 DNA sequence: TGTGCCACCAGTGGCACAGGGGGCCTTCCTCTCAACACCGGGGAGCTGTTTTTT.

The V gene is TRBV19, the J gene TRBJ1-5; D not certain. The CDR3 covers 13 residues. Trimming removed 6 bases from V and 6 bases from J, with 12 bases in between. Germline CDR1 reads LNHDA; CDR2 reads SQIVND (reference sequence). The CDR3 loop reads CASSVYSGQPQHF. CDR3 DNA: TGTGCCAGTAGCGTCTACTCTGGTCAGCCCCAGCATTTT.

The chain has TRBV27 and TRBJ2-7; 9 bases fit TRBD1. The V gene's germline CDR1 is MNHEY and CDR2 SMNVEV (reference sequence). The CDR3 extends over 15 amino acids. With V trimmed by 3 bases and J by 1 base, 4 bases remained unmatched. CDR3 in amino acids: CASSLVGQGSYEQYF. CDR3 coding DNA: TGTGCCAGCAGTTTGGTAGGACAGGGGTCCTACGAGCAGTACTTC.

The chain joins TRBV19 to TRBJ2-1, with 7 bases that match TRBD1. The V gene's germline CDR1 is LNHDA and CDR2 SQIVND (reference sequence). The CDR3 covers 17 residues. The V and J ends lost 5 bases and 0 bases, in that order; junction bases with no gene match: 10. CDR3 sequence reads: CASSPTLTGPSYNEQFF. The CDR3 DNA is TGTGCCAGTAGTCCCACCTTGACAGGGCCCTCCTACAATGAGCAGTTCTTC.